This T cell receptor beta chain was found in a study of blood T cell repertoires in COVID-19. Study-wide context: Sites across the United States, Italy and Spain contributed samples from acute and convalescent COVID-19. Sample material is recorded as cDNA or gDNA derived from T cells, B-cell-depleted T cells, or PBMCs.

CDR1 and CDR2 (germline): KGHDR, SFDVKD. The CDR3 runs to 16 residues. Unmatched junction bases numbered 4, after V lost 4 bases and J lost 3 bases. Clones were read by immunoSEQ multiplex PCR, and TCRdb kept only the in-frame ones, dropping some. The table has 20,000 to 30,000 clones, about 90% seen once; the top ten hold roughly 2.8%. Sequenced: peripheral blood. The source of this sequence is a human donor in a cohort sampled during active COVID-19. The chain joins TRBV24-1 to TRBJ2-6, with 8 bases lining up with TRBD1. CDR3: CATSDGQGFGANVLTF. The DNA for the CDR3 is TGTGCCACCAGTGACGGACAGGGATTTGGGGCCAACGTCCTGACTTTC.